Presented here are 20 T cell receptor beta chains from one specimen sequenced in a study of T cell responses to AZD1222 COVID-19 vaccine. Generated by immunoSEQ multiplex PCR, the TCRdb table keeps only in-frame clones and is missing some. Among over 100,000 clones, roughly 93% were seen once, and the ten largest hold 1% to 1.4%. Here the sequenced sample was peripheral blood, taken 28 days after the second AZD1222 dose. These receptors all stem from an adult who received the AZD1222 COVID-19 vaccine.

The rearrangement links TRBV11-2 to TRBJ2-1; D gene uncertain. The CDR3 is made up of 15 amino acids. Per germline, CDR1 SGHAT and CDR2 FQNNGV. With 1 base removed from V and 4 bases from J, the gap between germline ends came to 11 bases. The CDR3 nucleotides read TGTGCCAGCAGCTTAGTGACACCGCCTTACAATGAGCAGTTCTTC. It specifies CASSLVTPPYNEQFF.

V and J are TRBV27 and TRBJ1-1; no reliable D call. Germline V lookup: CDR1 MNHEY, CDR2 SMNVEV (reference sequence). This CDR3 spans 17 amino acids. V was trimmed by 5 bases and J by 3 bases, leaving 22 bases between them. CDR3 nucleotides: TGTGCCAGCAGTCGATCCATTCTGACGGTGATGGACACTGAAGCTTTCTTT. Its translation is CASSRSILTVMDTEAFF.

The chain couples TRBV25-1 to TRBJ2-5; 10 bases map to TRBD2. The J segment lost 4 bases and the V segment lost 2 bases, leaving 10 bases of the junction unmatched. Germline assignment: CDR1 MGHDK and CDR2 SYGVNS. The CDR3 is 17 amino acids. The CDR3 spells CASSEMGLGLARETQYF. CDR3 nucleotide sequence: TGTGCCAGCAGTGAAATGGGCCTGGGACTAGCGAGAGAGACCCAGTACTTC.

The rearrangement uses TRBV4-1 and TRBJ1-2, with 9 bases matching TRBD1. The V gene end was trimmed by 5 bases and the J gene end by 7 bases; junction bases not matched to a gene: 11. Germline V CDR1 and CDR2: MGHRA, YSYEKL. The CDR3 is 15 amino acids. The CDR3, as DNA: TGCGCCAGCAGCACTACAGGGGGCGGCCGGCCTGGCTACACCTTC. Its protein product is CASSTTGGGRPGYTF.

The genes are TRBV12-5 and TRBJ2-5; 7 positions agree with TRBD2. CDR1 is LGHNT, CDR2 FRNRAP, per germline. The V gene end was trimmed by 0 bases and the J gene end by 9 bases; junction bases not matched to a gene: 16. CDR3 length: 17 amino acids. In DNA, the CDR3 is TGTGCTAGTGGTTTGGTATCGTCTAGCGGAGACCCTTTTCCCCAGTACTTC. Residues: CASGLVSSSGDPFPQYF. Together with reference TRBV12-5 and TRBJ2-5, the CDR3 gives the full variable domain: DARVTQTPRHKVTEMGQEVTMRCQPILGHNTVFWYRQTMMQGLELLAYFRNRAPLDDSGMPKDRFSAEMPDATLATLKIQPSEPRDSAVYFCASGLVSSSGDPFPQYFGPGTRLLVL.

This rearrangement joins TRBV7-9 to TRBJ2-1, with TRBD2 identical over 12 bases. Looked up from germline, CDR1 is SEHNR and CDR2 is FQNEAQ (reference sequence). Trimming removed 5 bases from V and 8 bases from J; junction bases left unmatched: 13. The CDR3 extends over 17 amino acids. CDR3 sequence reads: CASSARLAGDLGDEQFF. For the CDR3, the DNA is TGTGCCAGCAGCGCACGACTAGCGGGAGATCTCGGGGATGAGCAGTTCTTC.

This chain connects TRBV28 to TRBJ1-5, with D tentatively TRBD1 (6 bases). The length of the CDR3 is 13 residues. The germline CDR1 and CDR2 sequences are MDHEN and SYDVKM. The ends were cut back, 6 bases at V and 5 bases at J, with 11 bases in the middle. The CDR3 DNA reads as TGTGCCAGCAGCTCCTACAGGGATCAGCCCCAGCATTTT. It specifies CASSSYRDQPQHF.

The genes are TRBV5-6 and TRBJ1-5; D uncertain. This CDR3 is built from 12 residues. V was cut by 4 bases and J by 7 bases, with 9 bases left in between. CDR1 SGHDT and CDR2 YYEEEE come from the germline V gene. CDR3 loop: CASSLARQPQHF. In nucleotides, the CDR3 is TGTGCCAGCAGCCTAGCTCGACAGCCCCAGCATTTT.

V is TRBV5-4 and J is TRBJ2-5; TRBD1 matches 7 bases. The CDR3 is made up of 13 amino acids. Germline assignment: CDR1 SGHNT and CDR2 YYREEE (reference sequence). With V trimmed by 4 bases and J by 3 bases, 3 bases remained unmatched. The CDR3 nucleotides are TGTGCCAGCAGCCCGGACAGGAAAGAGACCCAGTACTTC. Translating it yields CASSPDRKETQYF.

V usage is TRBV6-6 and J usage is TRBJ2-1; 10 positions agree with TRBD2. CDR1 and CDR2 from the germline V gene are MNHNY and SVGAGI (reference sequence). The CDR3 totals 17 residues. V was pared by 5 bases and J by 1 base, with 8 bases of the junction left unmatched. The CDR3 coding sequence is TGTGCCAGCAGTCAAAGATGGACTAGCGGATCCTACAATGAGCAGTTCTTC. Translating it yields CASSQRWTSGSYNEQFF.

The gene calls are TRBV19 and TRBJ1-4, with 12 bases fitting TRBD1. The length of the CDR3 is 19 residues. Unmatched junction bases numbered 18, after V lost 6 bases and J lost 7 bases. Looked up from germline, CDR1 is LNHDA and CDR2 is SQIVND (reference sequence). The CDR3, as DNA: TGTGCCAGTAGACCCCCAACCGGGACAGGGGGCGGAAATGCTGAAAAACTGTTTTTT. Amino acids: CASRPPTGTGGGNAEKLFF. Combining the CDR3 with reference TRBV19 and TRBJ1-4 gives the whole variable domain DGGITQSPKYLFRKEGQNVTLSCEQNLNHDAMYWYRQDPGQGLRLIYYSQIVNDFQKGDIAEGYSVSREKKESFPLTVTSAQKNPTAFYLCASRPPTGTGGGNAEKLFFGSGTQLSVL.

The V gene is TRBV28, the J gene TRBJ1-1; D uncertain. The CDR3 covers 14 residues. CDR1 and CDR2 (germline): MDHEN, SYDVKM. V was trimmed by 6 bases and J by 2 bases, leaving 13 bases between them. CDR3 loop: CASRGRRPNTEAFF. The CDR3 coding sequence is TGTGCCAGCAGGGGTCGCCGGCCTAACACTGAAGCTTTCTTT.

The gene calls are TRBV3-1 (or the pseudogene TRBV3-2) and TRBJ2-1, with 10 bases fitting TRBD2. The trim removed 6 bases at V and 4 bases at J, leaving 6 bases unmatched. Germline V gives CDR1 LGHDT, CDR2 YNNKEL (reference sequence). The CDR3 loop spans 15 amino acids. The CDR3 region is CASRPELAGYNEQFF. The CDR3 DNA sequence: TGTGCCAGCAGGCCCGAACTAGCGGGGTACAATGAGCAGTTCTTC.

This chain uses TRBV5-1 with TRBJ2-7; 8 nucleotides agree with TRBD1. From germline, CDR1 is SGHRS and CDR2 YFSETQ. Trimming at V came to 2 bases and at J to 5 bases, leaving 3 bases not matched to a gene. This CDR3 region has 13 residues. CDR3 in amino acids: CASSFGQGNEQYF. DNA of the CDR3: TGCGCCAGCAGCTTCGGACAGGGCAACGAGCAGTACTTC. The full variable domain, in which reference TRBV5-1 and TRBJ2-7 provide the parts outside the CDR3, is KAGVTQTPRYLIKTRGQQVTLSCSPISGHRSVSWYQQTPGQGLQFLFEYFSETQRNKGNFPGRFSGRQFSNSRSEMNVSTLELGDSALYLCASSFGQGNEQYFGPGTRLTVT.

The chain carries TRBV5-1 and TRBJ1-2; tentatively, D is TRBD1 (6 bases). The CDR3 spans 15 residues. The V gene's germline CDR1 is SGHRS and CDR2 YFSETQ. Trimming removed 7 bases at V and 2 bases at J, with 18 bases between. Written as DNA, the CDR3 is TGCGCCAGCCGAACTCACTCTCAGGGGAACTATGGCTACACCTTC. Encoded protein: CASRTHSQGNYGYTF.

This rearrangement joins TRBV7-9 to TRBJ2-1; tentatively, D is TRBD1 (6 bases). The CDR3 length is 15 residues. Germline CDR1 and CDR2: SEHNR and FQNEAQ (reference sequence). Trimming cost V 0 bases and J 4 bases, with 10 bases left between them. The DNA for the CDR3 is TGTGCCAGCAGCTTAGCCCAGGGGAGTTACAATGAGCAGTTCTTC. Translated, it gives CASSLAQGSYNEQFF.

The chain employs TRBV7-9 and TRBJ2-1; 8 bases align to TRBD1. The germline gives CDR1 SEHNR, CDR2 FQNEAQ (reference sequence). This CDR3 has 17 residues. Trimming cost V 0 bases and J 5 bases; bases outside gene matches: 9. CDR3 bases: TGTGCCAGCAGCTTAGCGCTACCGACAGGGGCGGACAATGAGCAGTTCTTC. Residues: CASSLALPTGADNEQFF.

The chain links TRBV6-5 to TRBJ2-1; no clear D gene. V dropped 2 bases and J dropped 4 bases, with 9 bases sitting between them. CDR1 MNHEY and CDR2 SVGAGI come from the germline V gene. The CDR3 totals 14 residues. CDR3 sequence (DNA): TGTGCCAGCAGTTACCACCCCCCTTACAATGAGCAGTTCTTC. Translation gives CASSYHPPYNEQFF.

This chain connects TRBV2 to TRBJ1-6, with a possible D match to TRBD1 (5 bases). This CDR3 is built from 15 residues. The germline gives CDR1 SNHLY, CDR2 FYNNEI. Deletions cut 4 bases from V and 7 bases from J, with 14 bases between. CDR3 sequence: CASSGAGPKNSPLHF. Written as DNA, the CDR3 is TGTGCCAGCAGTGGCGCGGGACCCAAAAATTCACCCCTCCACTTT.

V gene TRBV9 combines with J gene TRBJ1-2; D unresolved. Germline V gene lookup returns CDR1 SGDLS and CDR2 YYNGEE. The CDR3 consists of 14 residues. Trimming stripped 0 bases from V and 5 bases from J, with 11 bases between. CDR3 region: CASSVAQVGYGYTF. The CDR3, as DNA: TGTGCCAGCAGCGTAGCTCAGGTCGGTTATGGCTACACCTTC.